These T cell receptor beta chains were read from a single sample in a study of control samples from healthy donors and cancer patients. Profiled with immunoSEQ multiplex PCR; TCRdb holds only in-frame clones, not every one. The data show fewer than 200,000 clones, with approximately 94% seen just once and roughly 15% held by the top ten. Sequences were obtained from PBMCs. The receptor source for this set is a man aged 55 to 70 with colorectal cancer. CDR3s include the opening cysteine and the closing phenylalanine or tryptophan. D genes are given only for firm matches. Clone size is not always given. Where it is, it says once, few, many or a class for expanded clones.

>TRBJ2-3|TRBV7-9|15|NA|once
TGTGCCAGCAGCCCCTCGTGGGGGGACACAGATACGCAGTATTTT
CASSPSWGDTDTQYF
>TRBJ1-3|TRBV11-2|14|NA|NA
TGTGCCAGCAGCTTGGTTGGGCCTGGAAACACCATATATTTT
CASSLVGPGNTIYF
>TRBJ2-3|TRBV19|14|TRBD2|NA
TGTGCCAGTAGTATGAGCGGGGGTCCAGATACGCAGTATTTT
CASSMSGGPDTQYF
>TRBJ1-1|TRBV5-4|12|NA|once
TGTGCCAGCAGCTTGGAGGACACTGAAGCTTTCTTT
CASSLEDTEAFF
>TRBJ1-1|TRBV6-5|14|TRBD1|NA
TGTGCCAGCAGGGCTAAGACAGGGGGCACTGAAGCTTTCTTT
CASRAKTGGTEAFF
>TRBJ1-2|TRBV12-3/TRBV12-4|13|NA|once
TGTGCCAGCAGTCTGACAGCAAACTATGGCTACACCTTC
CASSLTANYGYTF
>TRBJ2-7|TRBV4-1|14|TRBD1|once
TGCGCCAGCAGCCCCGGACAGGGGGCCGGAGAGCAGTACTTC
CASSPGQGAGEQYF
>TRBJ2-3|TRBV4-1|16|TRBD1|once
TGCGCCAGCAGCCAAGATCAGGGGGCGTCCGCAGATACGCAGTATTTT
CASSQDQGASADTQYF
>TRBJ2-5|TRBV2|14|TRBD1|NA
TGTGCCAGCAAGGGCAGGGGGTGGAAAGAGACCCAGTACTTC
CASKGRGWKETQYF
>TRBJ2-5|TRBV30|16|NA|NA
TGTGCCTGGAAGAGGGGGGGGCTTGGGTACCAAGAGACCCAGTACTTC
CAWKRGGLGYQETQYF